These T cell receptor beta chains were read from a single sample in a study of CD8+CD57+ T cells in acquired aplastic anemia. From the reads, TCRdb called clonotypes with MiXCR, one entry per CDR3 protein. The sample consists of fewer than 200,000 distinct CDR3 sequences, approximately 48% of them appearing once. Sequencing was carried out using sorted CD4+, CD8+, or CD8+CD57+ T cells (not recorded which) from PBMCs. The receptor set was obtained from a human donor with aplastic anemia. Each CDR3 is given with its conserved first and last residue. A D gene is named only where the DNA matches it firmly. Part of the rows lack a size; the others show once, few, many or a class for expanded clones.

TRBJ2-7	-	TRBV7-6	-	CASSLTGTYEQYF	TGTGCCAGCAGCTTAACAGGGACCTACGAGCAGTACTTC
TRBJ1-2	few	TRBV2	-	CASSESDSNYGYTF	TGTGCCAGCAGTGAAAGCGACAGTAACTATGGCTACACCTTC
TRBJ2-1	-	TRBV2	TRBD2	CASSDPSGGPRNEQFF	TGTGCCAGCAGTGACCCTAGCGGGGGGCCGCGCAATGAGCAGTTCTTC
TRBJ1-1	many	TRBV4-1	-	CASSQGLGVYTEAFF	TGCGCCAGCAGCCAAGGGTTGGGGGTTTACACTGAAGCTTTCTTT
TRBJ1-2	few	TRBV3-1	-	CASSQVGRDTTYGYTF	TGTGCCAGCAGCCAAGTGGGTCGTGACACAACCTATGGCTACACCTTC
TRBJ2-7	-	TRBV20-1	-	CSAPPRNIRREQYF	TGCAGTGCCCCCCCCCGGAACATCCGGAGGGAGCAGTACTTC
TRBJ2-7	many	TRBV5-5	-	CASSLIWGEQYF	TGTGCCAGCAGCCTCATTTGGGGCGAGCAGTACTTC
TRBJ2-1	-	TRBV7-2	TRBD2	CASSLGGTSGVF	TGTGCCAGCAGCTTAGGCGGGACTAGCGGGGTCTTC
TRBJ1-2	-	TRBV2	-	CASSDRGRVAGYTF	TGTGCCAGCAGTGATCGGGGCAGGGTAGCTGGCTACACCTTC
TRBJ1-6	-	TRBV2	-	CASTANSPLHF	TGTGCCAGCACTGCGAATTCACCCCTCCACTTT
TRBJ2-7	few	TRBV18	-	CASLPEAGASYEQYF	TGTGCCAGCTTGCCTGAGGCAGGAGCTTCCTACGAGCAGTACTTC
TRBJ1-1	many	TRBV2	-	CASREDSNTEAFF	TGTGCCAGCAGAGAGGACAGTAACACTGAAGCTTTCTTT
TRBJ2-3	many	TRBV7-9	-	CASSPTSTDTQYF	TGTGCCAGCAGCCCGACTAGCACAGATACGCAGTATTTT
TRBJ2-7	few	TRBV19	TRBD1	CASRTAGTGYYEQYF	TGTGCCAGTAGAACCGCCGGGACAGGGTACTACGAGCAGTACTTC
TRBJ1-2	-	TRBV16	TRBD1	CASSQRQGDYGYTF	TGTGCCAGCAGCCAAAGACAGGGGGACTATGGCTACACCTTC
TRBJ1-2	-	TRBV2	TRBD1	CASSDPGDRGPDGYTF	TGTGCCAGCAGTGACCCGGGGGACAGGGGGCCGGATGGCTACACCTTC
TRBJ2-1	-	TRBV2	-	CASDNNEQFF	TGTGCCAGCGACAACAATGAGCAGTTCTTC
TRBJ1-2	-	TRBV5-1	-	CASSLEESGYTF	TGCGCCAGCAGCTTGGAAGAGAGTGGCTACACCTTC
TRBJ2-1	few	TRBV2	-	CASSSLALGEQFF	TGTGCCAGCAGTTCGCTAGCGTTGGGTGAGCAGTTCTTC
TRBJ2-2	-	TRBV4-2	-	CASSPAGPLQGTGELFF	TGTGCCAGCAGTCCCGCCGGGCCATTGCAGGGCACCGGGGAGCTGTTTTTT
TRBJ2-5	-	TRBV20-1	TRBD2	CSARGDSGGRETQYF	TGCAGTGCTAGGGGAGATAGCGGGGGGAGGGAGACCCAGTACTTC
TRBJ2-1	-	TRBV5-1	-	CASSLGGGEEQFF	TGCGCCAGCAGCCTCGGGGGTGGGGAGGAGCAGTTCTTC
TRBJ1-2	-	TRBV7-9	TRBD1	CASSDRAFYGYTF	TGTGCCAGCAGCGACAGGGCCTTCTATGGCTACACCTTC